The clone carrying this T cell receptor (beta chain) was picked up a small number of times. The target antigen is unknown. This sample was included in a study of cytomegalovirus exposure and HLA in healthy donors. Study-wide results and caveats: In a later analysis, a missense DCLRE1C variant was linked to TCR beta V- and J-gene trimming.

In the PCR, 60 Vbeta and 13 Jbeta primers were used. Sequenced by immunoSEQ multiplex PCR; TCRdb stores in-frame clones only, minus some. The sample consists of 130,000 or so clones, 70% to 85% of them appearing once. There are 15 residues in the CDR3. Germline V CDR1 and CDR2: PRHDT, FYEKMQ (reference sequence). The J segment lost 6 bases and the V segment lost 5 bases, leaving 10 bases of the junction unmatched. The rearrangement uses TRBV13 and TRBJ1-2; TRBD1 agrees at 9 bases. Sequences were obtained from PBMCs. The TCR originated in a woman between 18 and 30 years old in good health and CMV-seropositive. DNA for the CDR3: TGTGCCAGCAGCGGCGTTGGGGACAGGGAGGATGGCTACACCTTC. Protein product: CASSGVGDREDGYTF.